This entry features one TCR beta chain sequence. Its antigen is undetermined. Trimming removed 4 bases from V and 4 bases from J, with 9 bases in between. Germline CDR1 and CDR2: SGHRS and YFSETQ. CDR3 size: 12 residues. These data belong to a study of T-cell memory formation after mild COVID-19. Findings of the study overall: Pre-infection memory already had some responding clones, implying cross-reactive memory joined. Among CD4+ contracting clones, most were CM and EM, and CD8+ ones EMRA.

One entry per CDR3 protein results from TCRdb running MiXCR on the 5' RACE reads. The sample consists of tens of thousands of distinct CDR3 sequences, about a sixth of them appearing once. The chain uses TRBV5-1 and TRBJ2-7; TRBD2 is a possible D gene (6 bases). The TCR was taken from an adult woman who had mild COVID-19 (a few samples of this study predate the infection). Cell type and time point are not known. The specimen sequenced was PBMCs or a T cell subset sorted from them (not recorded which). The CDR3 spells CASSRGSYEQYF. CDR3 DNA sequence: TGCGCCAGCAGCCGGGGGTCATACGAGCAGTACTTC.